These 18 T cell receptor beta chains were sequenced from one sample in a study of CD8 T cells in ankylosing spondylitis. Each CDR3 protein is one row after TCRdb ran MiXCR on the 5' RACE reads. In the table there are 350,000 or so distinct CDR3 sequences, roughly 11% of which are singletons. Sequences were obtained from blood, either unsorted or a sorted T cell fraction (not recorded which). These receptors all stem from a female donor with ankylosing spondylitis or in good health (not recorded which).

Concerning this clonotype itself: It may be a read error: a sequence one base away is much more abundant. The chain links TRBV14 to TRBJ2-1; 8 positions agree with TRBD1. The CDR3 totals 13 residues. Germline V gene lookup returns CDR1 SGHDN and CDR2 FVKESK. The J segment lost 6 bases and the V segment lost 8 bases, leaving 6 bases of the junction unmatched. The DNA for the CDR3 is TGTGCCAGCGGCCGTGGGACAGGCAATGAGCAGTTCTTC. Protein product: CASGRGTGNEQFF.

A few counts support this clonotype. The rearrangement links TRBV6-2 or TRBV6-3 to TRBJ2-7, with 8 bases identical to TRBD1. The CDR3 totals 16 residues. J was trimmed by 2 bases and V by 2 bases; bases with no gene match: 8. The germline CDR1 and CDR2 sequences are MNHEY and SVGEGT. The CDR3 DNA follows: TGTGCCAGCAGTTACCTCGGGACAGGAAGAACCTACGAGCAGTACTTC. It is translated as CASSYLGTGRTYEQYF.

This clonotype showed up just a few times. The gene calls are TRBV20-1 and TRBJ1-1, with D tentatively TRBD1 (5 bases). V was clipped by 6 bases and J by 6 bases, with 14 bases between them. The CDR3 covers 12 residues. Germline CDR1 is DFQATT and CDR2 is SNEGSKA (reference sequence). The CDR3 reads CSATGTVPEAFF. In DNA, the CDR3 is TGCAGTGCCACGGGGACGGTCCCTGAAGCTTTCTTT.

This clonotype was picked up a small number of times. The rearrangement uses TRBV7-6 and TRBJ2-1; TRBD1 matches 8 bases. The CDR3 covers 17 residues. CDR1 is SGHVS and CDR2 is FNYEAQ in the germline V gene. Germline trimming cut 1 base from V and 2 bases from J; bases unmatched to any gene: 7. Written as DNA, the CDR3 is TGTGCCAGCAGCTTAGTCATTGGACAGGGAGCCTACAATGAGCAGTTCTTC. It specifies CASSLVIGQGAYNEQFF.

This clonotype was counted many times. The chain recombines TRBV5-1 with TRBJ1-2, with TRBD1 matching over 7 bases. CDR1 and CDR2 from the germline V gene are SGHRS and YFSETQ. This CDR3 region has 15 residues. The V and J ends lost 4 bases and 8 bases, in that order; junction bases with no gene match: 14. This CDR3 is CASSTTPGGAEGYTF. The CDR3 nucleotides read TGCGCCAGCAGCACTACCCCAGGGGGGGCTGAAGGCTACACCTTC.

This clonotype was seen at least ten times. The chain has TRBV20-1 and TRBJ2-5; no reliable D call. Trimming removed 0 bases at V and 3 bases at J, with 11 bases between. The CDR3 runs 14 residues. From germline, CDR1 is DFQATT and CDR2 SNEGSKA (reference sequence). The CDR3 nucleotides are TGCAGTGCTAGAGATAGTATGAGAGAAGAGACCCAGTACTTC. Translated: CSARDSMREETQYF.

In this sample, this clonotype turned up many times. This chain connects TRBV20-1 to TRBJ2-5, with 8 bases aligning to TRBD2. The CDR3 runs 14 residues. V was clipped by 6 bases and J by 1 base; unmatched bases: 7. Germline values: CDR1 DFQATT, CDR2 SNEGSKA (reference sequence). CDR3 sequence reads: CSAVIGGAQETQYF. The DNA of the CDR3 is TGCAGTGCCGTGATCGGGGGGGCCCAAGAGACCCAGTACTTC.

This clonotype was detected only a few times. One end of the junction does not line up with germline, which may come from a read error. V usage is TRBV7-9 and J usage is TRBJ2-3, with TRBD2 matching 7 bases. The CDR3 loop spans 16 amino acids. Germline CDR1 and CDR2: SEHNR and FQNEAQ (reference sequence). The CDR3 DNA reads TGTGCCAGCAGCTTAGATCAGGGCGGGAGCACGGATACGCAGTATTTT. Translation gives CASSLDQGGSTDTQYF. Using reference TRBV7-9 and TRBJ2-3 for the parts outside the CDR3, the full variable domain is DTGVSQNPRHKITKRGQNVTFRCDPISEHNRLYWYRQTLGQGPEFLTYFQNEAQLEKSRLLSDRFSAERPKGSFSTLEIQRTEQGDSAMYLCASSLDQGGSTDTQYFGPGTRLTVL.

The CDR3 nucleotides are TGTGCCAGCAGCTTTCTGGAGGGAGACGCTTTCTTT. This translates into CASSFLEGDAFF. This chain links TRBV7-6 with TRBJ1-1; D gene ambiguous. V was cut by 3 bases and J by 11 bases, with 13 bases left in between. This CDR3 spans 12 amino acids. From germline, CDR1 is SGHVS and CDR2 FNYEAQ.

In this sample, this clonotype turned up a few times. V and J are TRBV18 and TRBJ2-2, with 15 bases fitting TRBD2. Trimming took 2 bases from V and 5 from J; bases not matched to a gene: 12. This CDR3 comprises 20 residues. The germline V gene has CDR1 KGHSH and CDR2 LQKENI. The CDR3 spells CASSPLNSAGLAGGTGELFF. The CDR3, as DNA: TGTGCCAGCTCACCATTGAATTCGGCGGGACTAGCGGGAGGAACCGGGGAGCTGTTTTTT.

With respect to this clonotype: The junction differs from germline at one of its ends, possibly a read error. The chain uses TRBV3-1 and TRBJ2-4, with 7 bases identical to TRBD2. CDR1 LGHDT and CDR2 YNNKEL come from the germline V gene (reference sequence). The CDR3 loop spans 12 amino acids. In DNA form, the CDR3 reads TGTGCCAGCAGCCAAGAGGACGGGGGGTTGGACTTC. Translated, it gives CASSQEDGGLDF.

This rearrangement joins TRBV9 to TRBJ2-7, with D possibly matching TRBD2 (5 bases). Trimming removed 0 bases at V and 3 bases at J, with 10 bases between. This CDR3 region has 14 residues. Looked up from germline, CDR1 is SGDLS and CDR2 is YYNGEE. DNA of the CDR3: TGTGCCAGCAGCGTAGCTGAGGGTAACTACGAGCAGTACTTC. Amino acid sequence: CASSVAEGNYEQYF.

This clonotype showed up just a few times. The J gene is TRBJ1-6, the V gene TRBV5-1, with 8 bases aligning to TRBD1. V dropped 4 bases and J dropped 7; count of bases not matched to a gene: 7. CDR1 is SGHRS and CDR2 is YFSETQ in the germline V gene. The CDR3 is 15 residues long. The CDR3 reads CASSPDGQGNSPLHF. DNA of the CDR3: TGCGCCAGCAGCCCCGATGGACAGGGCAATTCACCCCTCCACTTT.

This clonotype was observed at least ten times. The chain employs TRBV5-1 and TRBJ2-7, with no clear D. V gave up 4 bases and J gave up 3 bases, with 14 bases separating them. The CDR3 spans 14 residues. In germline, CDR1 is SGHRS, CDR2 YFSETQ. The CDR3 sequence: CASSPMTSDYEQYF. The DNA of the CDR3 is TGCGCCAGCAGCCCAATGACCAGCGACTACGAGCAGTACTTC.

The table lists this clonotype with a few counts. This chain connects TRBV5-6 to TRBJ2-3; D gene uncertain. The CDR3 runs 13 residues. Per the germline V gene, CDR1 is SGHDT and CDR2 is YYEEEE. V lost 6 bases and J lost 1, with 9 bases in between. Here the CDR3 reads CASNPLGTDTQYF. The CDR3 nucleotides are TGTGCCAGCAACCCCCTGGGCACAGATACGCAGTATTTT.

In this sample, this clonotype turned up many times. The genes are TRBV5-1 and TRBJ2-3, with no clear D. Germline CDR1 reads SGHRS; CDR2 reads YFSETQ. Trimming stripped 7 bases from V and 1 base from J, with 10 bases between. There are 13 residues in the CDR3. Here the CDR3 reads CASRTSGTDTQYF. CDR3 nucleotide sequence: TGCGCCAGCCGAACTTCCGGCACAGATACGCAGTATTTT.

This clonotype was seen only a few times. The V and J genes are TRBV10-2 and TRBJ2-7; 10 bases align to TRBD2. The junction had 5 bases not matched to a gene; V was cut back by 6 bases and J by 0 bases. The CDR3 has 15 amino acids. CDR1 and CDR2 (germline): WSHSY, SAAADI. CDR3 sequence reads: CASSTSGRASYEQYF. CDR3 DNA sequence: TGCGCCAGCAGCACAAGCGGGAGGGCCTCCTACGAGCAGTACTTC.

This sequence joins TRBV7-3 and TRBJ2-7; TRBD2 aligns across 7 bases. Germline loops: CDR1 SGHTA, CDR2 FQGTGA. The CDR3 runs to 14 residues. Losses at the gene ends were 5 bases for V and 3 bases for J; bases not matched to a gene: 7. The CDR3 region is CASSPTSEVYEQYF. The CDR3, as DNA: TGTGCCAGCAGCCCAACTAGCGAGGTCTACGAGCAGTACTTC.